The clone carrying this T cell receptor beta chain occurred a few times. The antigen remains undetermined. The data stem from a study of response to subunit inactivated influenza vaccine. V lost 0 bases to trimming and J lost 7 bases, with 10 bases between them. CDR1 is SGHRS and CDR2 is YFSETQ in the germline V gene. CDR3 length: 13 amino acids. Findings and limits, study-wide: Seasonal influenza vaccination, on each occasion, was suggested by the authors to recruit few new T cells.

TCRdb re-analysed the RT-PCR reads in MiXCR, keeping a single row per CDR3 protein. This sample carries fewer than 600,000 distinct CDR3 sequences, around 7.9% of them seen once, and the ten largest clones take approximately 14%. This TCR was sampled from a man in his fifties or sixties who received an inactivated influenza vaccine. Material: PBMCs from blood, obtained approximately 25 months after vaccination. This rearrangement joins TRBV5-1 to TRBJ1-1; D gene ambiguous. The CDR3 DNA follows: TGCGCCAGCAGCTTGGCTGGGAGTTATGAAGCTTTCTTT. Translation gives CASSLAGSYEAFF.